This T cell receptor (beta chain) was profiled in a study of blood T cell repertoires in COVID-19 (dated by TCRdb to the early 2020s). Regarding the complete study: The collaborator samples originated in the United States, Italy and Spain and spanned the acute and convalescent phases of COVID-19. The prospective study material was composed of cDNA or gDNA derived from T cells, B-cell-depleted T cells, or PBMCs. Deeply sampled blood TCRbeta repertoires from subjects exposed to, actively infected with, or recovered from COVID-19 were included in the dataset. A freely available public database, intended as a resource for researchers studying the immune response to SARS-CoV-2, is where the repertoires were released. Samples were obtained from the ongoing ImmuneRACE study (first 160 participants) and from 1,254 subjects provided by 6 global collaborators. Sample metadata almost always included a de-identified subject ID, COVID-19 status, age in years and sex. HLA class I and class II types, where available, came from metadata supplied by the sample provider rather than from assay-based typing.

Of note for this clone: What this receptor recognizes is not known. No base-level quality is on record; no much larger clone is a single base apart.

What the authors observed across the whole study: Clinical and demographic metadata were provided uncurated, with the amount varying by source and participant.

At one collaborating source in Seattle, patients were enrolled during active infection and were followed longitudinally through the course of disease. Whole blood was collected in K2EDTA tubes by collaborating institutions according to the institutions' own protocols. For TCRbeta analysis, collaborators shipped samples in one of three forms: frozen whole blood, isolated PBMCs, or DNA extracted from either of those sample types. TCRbeta CDR3 regions were amplified from genomic DNA using the immunoSEQ Assay, a bias-controlled multiplex PCR. The authors processed their data as follows. The number of nucleated cells in each sample was estimated from the amplification of reference gene primers within the assay. To quantify the absolute abundance of each unique TCRbeta CDR3 rearrangement, sequence reads were collapsed and filtered. For each sample, productive Simpson clonality was calculated as the square root of Simpson's diversity index across productive rearrangements. TCRdb took this table from immuneACCESS and kept in-frame rearrangements with V and J called. Such tables lack part of the clones; where checked against another copy, unresolved V genes explain under half of the gap, and the rest is unexplained. The V and J calls and clone size were taken over from that table, and D and trimming were inferred from the DNA. Here the sample has under 350,000 clones; about nine tenths occur a single time. Together, the top ten hold less than 2% of the sample.

The cysteine opens and the phenylalanine closes a CDR3 of 14 amino acids. This entry keeps only the CDR3 DNA: 42 bases, framed from base 1. The CDR1 and CDR2 encoded by the germline V gene are SGHTS and YDEGEE. V is reduced by 4 bases and J by 5 bases, leaving a spacing of 13 bases between them. The specimen was peripheral blood. The chain is assembled from TRBV5-8 and TRBJ2-1, with TRBD2 perhaps the D gene, on 6 matching bases. This TCR derives from a woman aged 30 to 39 with COVID-19, enrolled during active disease. The CDR3 loop reads CASSHGTSDNEQFF. Here is the DNA: TGTGCCAGCAGCCACGGGACTTCCGACAATGAGCAGTTCTTC.